One sample yielded the 24 T cell receptor beta chains listed below, sequenced in a study of T cell changes during pregnancy in multiple sclerosis. The table came from immunoSEQ multiplex PCR; TCRdb's copy has only in-frame clones and leaves some out. The sample has 70,000 to 95,000 clones, roughly 95% seen once. The sequences come from peripheral blood, collected in the second trimester of pregnancy. The receptors were sampled from a female donor in good health, enrolled as a control in a pregnancy study.

V is TRBV30 and J is TRBJ1-2, with TRBD1 matching over 7 bases. Germline CDR1 and CDR2: GTSNPN and SVGIG (reference sequence). This CDR3 comprises 14 residues. The ends lost 4 bases at V and 4 bases at J; junction bases unmatched: 9. This CDR3 is CAWIDRVRVYGYTF. The CDR3, as DNA: TGTGCCTGGATAGACAGGGTGAGGGTCTATGGCTACACCTTC.

The V gene is TRBV7-9, the J gene TRBJ1-1, with 10 nucleotides matching TRBD1. Unmatched junction bases numbered 9, after V lost 7 bases and J lost 4 bases. The germline V gene has CDR1 SEHNR and CDR2 FQNEAQ (reference sequence). CDR3 length: 15 amino acids. The CDR3 loop reads CASTPSRDRGTEAFF. CDR3 sequence (DNA): TGTGCCAGCACCCCCTCCCGGGACAGGGGCACTGAAGCTTTCTTT.

The chain employs TRBV4-2 and TRBJ2-4; 12 bases are a match to TRBD2. Germline CDR1 LGHNA, CDR2 YNFKEQ. V lost 0 bases and J lost 10; bases outside the gene matches: 7. The CDR3 consists of 16 residues. As DNA, the CDR3 is TGTGCCAGCAGCCAAGAAGCACTAGCGGGGGGAGGGATTCAGTACTTC. Translating it yields CASSQEALAGGGIQYF.

The genes are TRBV12-5 and TRBJ1-2; a possible D gene is TRBD1 (5 bases). The CDR3 contains 17 residues. V lost 1 base and J 3 bases, leaving 18 bases between the germline ends. Per germline, CDR1 LGHNT and CDR2 FRNRAP. CDR3 bases: TGTGCTAGTGGTTTGGGGGGAGGGACCGACAATTACTATGGCTACACCTTC. This encodes CASGLGGGTDNYYGYTF.

The rearrangement uses TRBV7-2 and TRBJ2-1, with 11 bases fitting TRBD2. V shed 7 bases, J shed 4 bases, and the junction held 9 bases outside the gene matches. Germline assignment: CDR1 SGHTA and CDR2 FQGNSA. The CDR3 spans 16 residues. This CDR3 reads CASTWWSSGGYNEQFF. Here the CDR3 DNA reads TGTGCCAGCACCTGGTGGTCTAGCGGGGGGTACAATGAGCAGTTCTTC.

The V and J genes are TRBV4-3 and TRBJ2-1; no clear D. CDR3 length: 16 residues. Per the germline V gene, CDR1 is LGHNA and CDR2 is YSLEER. The V end was cut by 0 bases, the J end by 0 bases, with 9 bases between. CDR3 amino acids: CASSQDPAGSYNEQFF. For the CDR3, the DNA is TGCGCCAGCAGCCAAGATCCCGCCGGCTCCTACAATGAGCAGTTCTTC.

The rearrangement links TRBV7-2 to TRBJ1-5; D perhaps matches TRBD1 (5 bases). The CDR3 extends over 14 amino acids. V lost 6 bases and J 2 bases, leaving 11 bases between the germline ends. Germline V gene lookup returns CDR1 SGHTA and CDR2 FQGNSA. In nucleotides, the CDR3 is TGTGCCAGCAGGGGGGGGGAAGGCAATCAGCCCCAGCATTTT. The encoded protein is CASRGGEGNQPQHF.

This clone was detected once. The genes are TRBV30 and TRBJ2-5; 7 nucleotides align to TRBD1. Germline CDR1 is GTSNPN and CDR2 is SVGIG (reference sequence). With V trimmed by 7 bases and J by 7 bases, 9 bases remained unmatched. This CDR3 has 12 amino acids. CDR3 region: CALLDRVGTQYF. CDR3 DNA: TGTGCCTTATTAGACAGGGTGGGGACCCAGTACTTC.

The CDR3 nucleotides are TGTGCCAGCAGCCCTTCGACTTATGGGTCTGGCTACACCTTC. Residues: CASSPSTYGSGYTF. The chain links TRBV5-4 to TRBJ1-2; D remains ambiguous. The CDR3 is 14 residues long. The V and J ends lost 4 bases and 7 bases respectively, with 17 bases between them. In germline, CDR1 is SGHNT, CDR2 YYREEE (reference sequence).

This clone was seen just once. The chain carries TRBV21-1 and TRBJ2-3; the tabulated D call, TRBD2, remains unverified against the DNA. TRBV21-1 is assigned pseudogene status. CDR3 size: 17 residues. The CDR3 protein is CASSKGVCTTGADTQYF. In DNA, the CDR3 is TGTGCCAGCAGCAAAGGGGTATGTACCACCGGGGCAGATACGCAGTATTTT.

This chain uses TRBV4-1 with TRBJ2-5; D may be TRBD1 (6 bases). The tail of the sequence fits TRBJ2-7 better, so the J call may be wrong. CDR1 and CDR2 from the germline V gene are MGHRA and YSYEKL. The CDR3 is made up of 14 amino acids. The CDR3 bases are TGCGCCAGCAGGGTAACGGGACACTCCTACGAGCAGTACTTC. This codes for CASRVTGHSYEQYF.

The rearrangement joins TRBV11-3 to TRBJ1-2, with 10 positions matching TRBD1. The CDR3 has 17 residues. V lost 3 bases to trimming and J lost 2 bases; unmatched junction nucleotides: 9. CDR1 is SGHNT and CDR2 is YENEEA in the germline V gene. The CDR3 DNA sequence: TGTGCCAGCAGCTTGGCCGGGACAGGGGCTACAAACTATGGCTACACCTTC. Its protein product is CASSLAGTGATNYGYTF. Full variable domain (missing parts from reference TRBV11-3 and TRBJ1-2): EAGVVQSPRYKIIEKKQPVAFWCNPISGHNTLYWYLQNLGQGPELLIRYENEEAVDDSQLPKDRFSAERLKGVDSTLKIQPAELGDSAVYLCASSLAGTGATNYGYTFGSGTRLTVV.

The chain's CDR3 is CASSSGTINHEQFF. The DNA for the CDR3 is TGTGCCAGCAGTTCTGGGACTATTAATCATGAGCAGTTCTTC. The rearrangement uses TRBV6-6 and TRBJ2-1, with TRBD2 identical over 7 bases. In germline, CDR1 is MNHNY, CDR2 SVGAGI (reference sequence). V trimming: 4 bases; J trimming: 8 bases; junction bases outside the gene matches: 8. The CDR3 loop spans 14 amino acids.

A single count supports this clone. The chain has TRBV28 and TRBJ1-2; 7 bases line up with TRBD1. Germline V gene lookup returns CDR1 MDHEN and CDR2 SYDVKM. The CDR3 spans 15 residues. V lost 3 bases, J lost 0 bases, and 4 bases stayed unmatched. CDR3 sequence: CASSFLTGANYGYTF. The CDR3 region has the DNA TGTGCCAGCAGTTTTTTAACAGGGGCTAACTATGGCTACACCTTC.

This chain uses TRBV2 with TRBJ2-5; 9 bases agree with TRBD1. The CDR3 covers 13 residues. Germline V gene data show CDR1 as SNHLY and CDR2 as FYNNEI. J was trimmed by 5 bases and V by 6 bases; bases with no gene match: 4. CDR3 bases: TGTGCCAGCAGCACCGGGACAGGGGAGACCCAGTACTTC. It encodes CASSTGTGETQYF.

The gene calls are TRBV7-2 and TRBJ1-1, with no clear D. CDR1 is SGHTA, CDR2 FQGNSA, per germline. The CDR3 loop spans 14 amino acids. V was cut by 3 bases and J by 7 bases, with 15 bases left in between. The CDR3 sequence: CASSLRAELIEAFF. CDR3 nucleotide sequence: TGTGCCAGCAGCTTGCGGGCTGAGTTGATTGAAGCTTTCTTT.

The chain joins TRBV6-1 to TRBJ1-5; 7 positions agree with TRBD1. The CDR3 spans 16 residues. Per germline, CDR1 MNHNS and CDR2 SASEGT. J gave up 5 bases and V 1 base, and 8 bases lay outside the gene matches. In DNA, the CDR3 is TGTGCCAGCAGTGAAGTCGGGACAGCCATCCATCAGCCCCAGCATTTT. As protein: CASSEVGTAIHQPQHF.

V gene TRBV28 combines with J gene TRBJ2-5; 10 positions match TRBD1. Germline V gives CDR1 MDHEN, CDR2 SYDVKM. V gave up 5 bases and J gave up 7 bases; unmatched junction bases: 10. The CDR3 runs to 15 residues. CDR3 nucleotides: TGTGCCAGCAGTCCGGACAGGGGGATGAGGTGGACCCAGTACTTC. Translation gives CASSPDRGMRWTQYF.

This clone occurred once. This sequence joins TRBV9 and TRBJ2-1, with 11 bases fitting TRBD2. Germline V gene sequence: CDR1 SGDLS, CDR2 YYNGEE. The CDR3 runs to 16 residues. The V and J ends lost 0 bases and 3 bases, in that order; junction bases with no gene match: 2. The CDR3: CASSVDSGGDYNEQFF. DNA of the CDR3: TGTGCCAGCAGCGTAGATAGCGGGGGGGACTACAATGAGCAGTTCTTC.

This chain links TRBV13 with TRBJ2-7, with 9 bases fitting TRBD1. Germline V gives CDR1 PRHDT, CDR2 FYEKMQ (reference sequence). Trimming at V came to 5 bases and at J to 3 bases, leaving 11 bases not matched to a gene. The length of the CDR3 is 16 residues. The CDR3 here is CASSLRTGTGSYEQYF. The CDR3 nucleotides are TGTGCCAGCAGCCTACGCACCGGGACAGGGAGCTACGAGCAGTACTTC.

The chain combines TRBV4-1 with TRBJ1-1, with D possibly matching TRBD1 (5 bases). The germline V and J ends were trimmed by 3 bases and 0 bases, with 8 bases remaining between them. CDR3 length equals 14 residues. In germline, CDR1 is MGHRA, CDR2 YSYEKL. The chain's CDR3 is CASSHLGVNTEAFF. The CDR3 DNA reads TGCGCCAGCAGCCATTTAGGGGTGAACACTGAAGCTTTCTTT.

The chain links TRBV7-2 to TRBJ1-2; unclear D gene. The V end lost 3 bases, the J end lost 1 base, and 15 bases lay between the germline ends. The germline gives CDR1 SGHTA, CDR2 FQGNSA. The CDR3 runs to 16 residues. The CDR3 nucleotides read TGTGCCAGCAGCTTCCCAGTGCCCTTTCGTAACTATGGCTACACCTTC. It is translated as CASSFPVPFRNYGYTF.

The chain employs TRBV7-9 and TRBJ1-1; tentative D call: TRBD1 (5 bases). Trimming took 3 bases from V and 0 from J, leaving 5 bases between them. The CDR3 length is 13 residues. Germline lookup yields CDR1 SEHNR and CDR2 FQNEAQ (reference sequence). In nucleotides, the CDR3 is TGTGCCAGCAGCTTGGACATGAACACTGAAGCTTTCTTT. Protein sequence: CASSLDMNTEAFF. The variable domain in full, with the rest retrieved from reference TRBV7-9 and TRBJ1-1, is DTGVSQNPRHKITKRGQNVTFRCDPISEHNRLYWYRQTLGQGPEFLTYFQNEAQLEKSRLLSDRFSAERPKGSFSTLEIQRTEQGDSAMYLCASSLDMNTEAFFGQGTRLTVV.

The CDR3 DNA follows: TGTGCCTGGAGTCCCCCCCCGGGACAAGATCAGCCCCAGCATTTT. Protein product: CAWSPPPGQDQPQHF. The rearrangement links TRBV30 to TRBJ1-5; maybe TRBD1 (6 bases). Trimming shortened V by 2 bases and J by 5 bases, and 16 bases separated the two germline ends. This CDR3 contains 15 residues. CDR1 is GTSNPN, CDR2 SVGIG, per germline (reference sequence).